A single sample is the source of the 20 T cell receptor beta chains below, sequenced in a study of identifying expanded T cells in peripheral blood. Assay: immunoSEQ multiplex PCR; the TCRdb copy retains only in-frame clones and omits some. The sample carries around 130,000 clones, less than 90% recorded once. Source material: blood. The receptors were gathered from a person between 18 and 75 years old in good health.

This clone was observed once. The chain combines TRBV7-3 with TRBJ1-3; D gene ambiguous. The CDR3 is 12 amino acids. V was pared by 5 bases and J by 2 bases, with 4 bases between. Germline values: CDR1 SGHTA, CDR2 FQGTGA. CDR3: CASSRAGNTIYF. The CDR3 bases are TGTGCCAGCAGCCGCGCTGGAAACACCATATATTTT.

This chain links TRBV4-3 with TRBJ2-3; perhaps TRBD1 as D (6 bases). The V end was cut by 0 bases, the J end by 6 bases, with 16 bases between. Germline V gene data show CDR1 as LGHNA and CDR2 as YSLEER. The CDR3 runs 16 residues. CDR3 coding DNA: TGCGCCAGCAGCCAAGAGTGGCAGGGGATCTTGGATACGCAGTATTTT. Protein sequence: CASSQEWQGILDTQYF.

In DNA form, the CDR3 reads TGTGCCAGTAGTTGGACAGGGGTTGACGGGGAGCTGTTTTTT. It encodes CASSWTGVDGELFF. The chain combines TRBV19 with TRBJ2-2; TRBD1 agrees at 9 bases. Germline V gene sequence: CDR1 LNHDA, CDR2 SQIVND (reference sequence). Trimming took 5 bases from V and 7 from J; bases not matched to a gene: 5. This CDR3 has 14 amino acids.

The chain joins TRBV18 to TRBJ2-3; 7 positions agree with TRBD1. This CDR3 comprises 14 residues. The junction had 10 bases not matched to a gene; V was cut back by 2 bases and J by 11 bases. In germline, CDR1 is KGHSH, CDR2 LQKENI. CDR3 nucleotide sequence: TGTGCCAGCTCACCAAACGGACAGGCCGCCTTGCAGTATTTT. Its translation: CASSPNGQAALQYF. Supplemented by reference TRBV18 and TRBJ2-3, the full variable domain reads NAGVMQNPRHLVRRRGQEARLRCSPMKGHSHVYWYRQLPEEGLKFMVYLQKENIIDESGMPKERFSAEFPKEGPSILRIQQVVRGDSAAYFCASSPNGQAALQYFGPGTRLTVL.

The chain combines TRBV10-1 with TRBJ1-1; 10 nucleotides line up with TRBD1. In germline, CDR1 is WNHNN, CDR2 SYGVQD (reference sequence). This CDR3 is 20 amino acids long. V lost 3 bases, J lost 4 bases, and 20 bases stayed unmatched. Written as DNA, the CDR3 is TGCGCCAGCAGTGACACAAACCCCTCCAGGGGACAGGGGATCGGCACTGAAGCTTTCTTT. It translates to CASSDTNPSRGQGIGTEAFF.

V gene TRBV7-2 combines with J gene TRBJ1-3, with D possibly being TRBD1 (6 bases). This CDR3 has 16 amino acids. CDR1 is SGHTA, CDR2 FQGNSA, per germline. The ends were cut back, 2 bases at V and 3 bases at J, with 14 bases in the middle. CDR3 sequence (DNA): TGTGCCAGCAGCTTAAAATTGGGGGCGGGTGGAAACACCATATATTTT. It yields the protein CASSLKLGAGGNTIYF.

V gene TRBV6-5 combines with J gene TRBJ1-5; the match to TRBD1 covers 7 bases. The CDR3 totals 15 residues. The V segment lost 4 bases and the J segment 5 bases; nucleotides outside the gene matches: 8. Germline CDR1 reads MNHEY; CDR2 reads SVGAGI. CDR3 amino acids: CASSWSRQGDQPQHF. DNA for the CDR3: TGTGCCAGCAGTTGGAGCCGACAGGGCGATCAGCCCCAGCATTTT.

This chain links TRBV2 with TRBJ2-1, with TRBD1 identical over 8 bases. J was trimmed by 7 bases and V by 6 bases; bases with no gene match: 11. From germline, CDR1 is SNHLY and CDR2 FYNNEI. The CDR3 runs 15 residues. CDR3 loop: CASSESGTGTNEQFF. The DNA for the CDR3 is TGTGCCAGCAGCGAGTCCGGGACAGGAACGAATGAGCAGTTCTTC.

The chain links TRBV7-7 to TRBJ1-1; D may be TRBD1 (6 bases). This CDR3 spans 14 amino acids. CDR1 and CDR2 (germline): SSHAT, FNYEAQ (reference sequence). V gave up 3 bases and J gave up 4 bases, with 12 bases separating them. CDR3 nucleotides: TGTGCCAGCAGCTTGGGACACGGGGTCACTGAAGCTTTCTTT. Translating it yields CASSLGHGVTEAFF.

The V gene is TRBV13, the J gene TRBJ2-7; weak D call: TRBD2 (6 bases). Trimming shortened V by 5 bases and J by 1 base, and 15 bases separated the two germline ends. Germline-derived CDR1 and CDR2 are PRHDT and FYEKMQ (reference sequence). The CDR3 runs to 15 residues. CDR3 region: CASSRLRGSSYEQYF. The CDR3 bases are TGTGCCAGCAGCCGACTCCGGGGGTCATCCTACGAGCAGTACTTC.

The chain employs TRBV5-6 and TRBJ2-5; 11 positions match TRBD2. V gave up 2 bases and J gave up 5 bases; unmatched junction bases: 11. The CDR3 runs to 17 residues. CDR1 SGHDT and CDR2 YYEEEE come from the germline V gene. CDR3: CASSFGSGRARGETQYF. In DNA form, the CDR3 reads TGTGCCAGCAGCTTCGGTAGCGGGAGGGCGAGGGGGGAGACCCAGTACTTC.

This chain uses TRBV6-6 with TRBJ1-2, with D tentatively TRBD1 (5 bases). Germline V lookup: CDR1 MNHNY, CDR2 SVGAGI (reference sequence). The CDR3 is 14 residues long. The V gene lost 6 bases and the J gene lost 5 bases, with 16 bases spanning the gap. The CDR3 DNA reads TGTGCCAGCAGGGTCAGGGACGCCACTTATGGCTACACCTTC. This codes for CASRVRDATYGYTF.

Only a few counts were recorded for this clone. The chain's CDR3 is CATSMGQGATNEKLFF. The CDR3 bases are TGTGCCACCAGCATGGGACAGGGCGCGACTAATGAAAAACTGTTTTTT. The chain combines TRBV15 with TRBJ1-4; 9 positions agree with TRBD1. CDR1 LNHNV and CDR2 YYDKDF come from the germline V gene (reference sequence). V trimming: 4 bases; J trimming: 2 bases; junction bases outside the gene matches: 5. The CDR3 length is 16 residues.

The chain employs TRBV7-2 and TRBJ2-3; perhaps TRBD1 as D (5 bases). With 4 bases removed from V and 6 bases from J, the gap between germline ends came to 11 bases. Per germline, CDR1 SGHTA and CDR2 FQGNSA. The CDR3 consists of 13 residues. The CDR3 bases are TGTGCCAGCAGCTGGGGCCTACTCGATACGCAGTATTTT. Translated: CASSWGLLDTQYF.

The chain uses TRBV5-4 and TRBJ2-4, with 7 bases that match TRBD2. Germline CDR1 reads SGHNT; CDR2 reads YYREEE (reference sequence). Unmatched junction bases numbered 8, after V lost 0 bases and J lost 8 bases. The CDR3 contains 15 residues. In DNA, the CDR3 is TGTGCCAGCAGCTTGGTAGGAGCGGGGAGGGACATTCAGTACTTC. Translating gives CASSLVGAGRDIQYF.

V and J are TRBV13 and TRBJ2-7; 13 positions match TRBD2. Looked up from germline, CDR1 is PRHDT and CDR2 is FYEKMQ (reference sequence). The CDR3 is made up of 17 amino acids. With 0 bases clipped from V and 7 bases from J, the junction kept 9 bases outside the gene matches. The CDR3 region is CASSLGYGLAGVNEQYF. The CDR3 bases are TGTGCCAGCAGCTTAGGCTACGGACTAGCGGGAGTAAATGAGCAGTACTTC.

The genes are TRBV28 and TRBJ2-7, with a weak D call TRBD2 (6 bases). V lost 6 bases to trimming and J lost 6 bases, with 12 bases between them. This CDR3 contains 12 residues. The germline CDR1 and CDR2 sequences are MDHEN and SYDVKM. The CDR3: CASSRLEGEQYF. Here the CDR3 DNA reads TGTGCCAGCAGCCGACTAGAGGGCGAGCAGTACTTC. Together with reference TRBV28 and TRBJ2-7, the CDR3 gives the full variable domain: DVKVTQSSRYLVKRTGEKVFLECVQDMDHENMFWYRQDPGLGLRLIYFSYDVKMKEKGDIPEGYSVSREKKERFSLILESASTNQTSMYLCASSRLEGEQYFGPGTRLTVT.

The rearrangement uses TRBV9 and TRBJ2-1; no reliable D call. This CDR3 has 15 residues. The germline V and J ends were trimmed by 0 bases and 0 bases, with 7 bases remaining between them. The germline CDR1 and CDR2 sequences are SGDLS and YYNGEE. The CDR3 reads CASSVAPSSYNEQFF. The CDR3, as DNA: TGTGCCAGCAGCGTAGCCCCCAGCTCCTACAATGAGCAGTTCTTC.

V usage is TRBV10-1 and J usage is TRBJ1-1, with TRBD1 as a possible D gene (5 bases). This CDR3 is 14 amino acids long. CDR1 and CDR2 from the germline V gene are WNHNN and SYGVQD (reference sequence). The V and J ends lost 3 bases and 10 bases respectively, with 18 bases between them. This CDR3 is CASSDGGTSLGAFF. CDR3 in DNA: TGCGCCAGCAGTGATGGAGGGACTTCATTGGGAGCTTTCTTT.

The V and J genes are TRBV6-5 and TRBJ2-7, with 7 bases identical to TRBD2. V lost 6 bases and J lost 5; bases outside the gene matches: 7. The CDR3 loop spans 13 amino acids. Germline CDR1 is MNHEY and CDR2 is SVGAGI. The CDR3 bases are TGTGCCAGCAGAAATACGGGACTAAACGAGCAGTACTTC. Amino acid sequence: CASRNTGLNEQYF.